What follows are 15 T cell receptor beta chains derived from one specimen sequenced in a study of cytomegalovirus exposure and HLA in healthy donors. Amplification used 60 Vbeta primers and 13 Jbeta primers. Assay: immunoSEQ multiplex PCR; the TCRdb copy retains only in-frame clones and omits some. The table shows under 200,000 clones, with 80% to 90% occurring only once. The sample taken for sequencing was PBMCs. Source of these receptors: a man aged 50 to 59 in good health and CMV-seropositive.

The J gene is TRBJ2-5, the V gene TRBV7-9; the D is unclear. The CDR3 contains 14 residues. V was pared by 1 base and J by 0 bases, with 6 bases between. From germline, CDR1 is SEHNR and CDR2 FQNEAQ (reference sequence). DNA for the CDR3: TGTGCCAGCAGCTTAGGGGCCTACCAAGAGACCCAGTACTTC. Encoded protein: CASSLGAYQETQYF.

The chain combines TRBV18 with TRBJ2-2; no clear D. The CDR3 extends over 15 amino acids. Trimming stripped 1 base from V and 2 bases from J, with 8 bases between. Germline CDR1 and CDR2: KGHSH and LQKENI. The CDR3 DNA reads as TGTGCCAGCTCACCACTAGCCCGCAACACCGGGGAGCTGTTTTTT. This encodes CASSPLARNTGELFF.

This chain connects TRBV2 to TRBJ1-1; D remains unclear. Trimming stripped 3 bases from V and 4 bases from J, with 9 bases between. There are 13 residues in the CDR3. Per the germline V gene, CDR1 is SNHLY and CDR2 is FYNNEI. CDR3 protein: CASSEEFGTEAFF. The CDR3 nucleotides read TGTGCCAGCAGTGAGGAGTTCGGCACTGAAGCTTTCTTT. The full variable domain, in which reference TRBV2 and TRBJ1-1 provide the parts outside the CDR3, is EPEVTQTPSHQVTQMGQEVILRCVPISNHLYFYWYRQILGQKVEFLVSFYNNEISEKSEIFDDQFSVERPDGSNFTLKIRSTKLEDSAMYFCASSEEFGTEAFFGQGTRLTVV.

V is TRBV5-4 and J is TRBJ1-1, with 7 bases lining up with TRBD1. Germline values: CDR1 SGHNT, CDR2 YYREEE (reference sequence). There are 12 residues in the CDR3. The J segment lost 8 bases and the V segment lost 4 bases, leaving 5 bases of the junction unmatched. The DNA for the CDR3 is TGTGCCAGCAGCGCAGGGACAGTAGAAGCTTTCTTT. Translated, it gives CASSAGTVEAFF.

A word on this clone: Germline is not matched at one junction end, which may reflect a read error. This chain connects TRBV6-1 to TRBJ1-6, with D unclear. The CDR3 consists of 13 residues. Germline assignment: CDR1 MNHNS and CDR2 SASEGT. CDR3 sequence reads: CASSEAYDSPLHF. The CDR3 DNA is TGTGCCAGCAGTGAAGCCTATGATTCACCCCTCCACTTT.

This clone was observed a single time. The V and J genes are TRBV6-6 and TRBJ2-5; possible D gene TRBD2, 6 bases. Trimming shortened V by 6 bases and J by 5 bases, and 10 bases separated the two germline ends. The CDR3 is 12 amino acids. Germline CDR1 is MNHNY and CDR2 is SVGAGI (reference sequence). CDR3 residues: CASSRAGETQYF. In nucleotides, the CDR3 is TGTGCCAGCAGCAGGGCGGGGGAGACCCAGTACTTC.

J is TRBJ1-1 and V is TRBV19; TRBD1 is a possible D gene (6 bases). The CDR3 length is 16 residues. V shed 5 bases and J shed 1 base, with 17 bases lying between them. Germline V gene data show CDR1 as LNHDA and CDR2 as SQIVND (reference sequence). The CDR3 DNA is TGTGCCAGTAGTCCTCTAGGAGCAGGGGAGAACACTGAAGCTTTCTTT. Protein product: CASSPLGAGENTEAFF.

The chain joins TRBV27 to TRBJ1-1; D remains unclear. Germline CDR1 is MNHEY and CDR2 is SMNVEV (reference sequence). V lost 7 bases and J lost 3, with 15 bases in between. This CDR3 region has 14 residues. In DNA form, the CDR3 reads TGTGCCAGCACCCCTACGTTGGGCCACACTGAAGCTTTCTTT. Residues: CASTPTLGHTEAFF.

The J gene is TRBJ2-3, the V gene TRBV2; TRBD1 matches at 8 bases. Germline assignment: CDR1 SNHLY and CDR2 FYNNEI. This CDR3 comprises 14 residues. J lost 5 bases, V lost 4 bases, and 5 bases had no gene match. The DNA of the CDR3 is TGTGCCAGCAGTGGAGACAGGGGTAAAGATACGCAGTATTTT. It is translated as CASSGDRGKDTQYF.

J is TRBJ1-5 and V is TRBV5-6; TRBD1 agrees at 7 bases. The V segment lost 4 bases and the J segment 3 bases; nucleotides outside the gene matches: 7. This CDR3 comprises 15 residues. Germline V gene sequence: CDR1 SGHDT, CDR2 YYEEEE. As DNA, the CDR3 is TGTGCCAGCAGCACCTTGGGACAGCCCAATCAGCCCCAGCATTTT. This codes for CASSTLGQPNQPQHF.

The CDR3 bases are TGTGCCAGCAGCGTAGCCCCTAGGGGGACTGAAGCTTTCTTT. This encodes CASSVAPRGTEAFF. The J gene is TRBJ1-1, the V gene TRBV9; maybe TRBD1 (6 bases). Germline assignment: CDR1 SGDLS and CDR2 YYNGEE. The CDR3 covers 14 residues. Trimming left V 0 bases short and J 5 bases short, with 11 bases between.

The chain employs TRBV11-1 and TRBJ2-7, with D possibly being TRBD1 (6 bases). There are 12 residues in the CDR3. In germline, CDR1 is SGHAT, CDR2 FQDESV (reference sequence). The germline V and J ends were trimmed by 4 bases and 3 bases, with 7 bases remaining between them. The CDR3 sequence is CASSSGVYEQYF. The CDR3 DNA reads as TGTGCCAGCAGCTCAGGGGTCTACGAGCAGTACTTC.

The chain couples TRBV27 to TRBJ2-3; D perhaps matches TRBD2 (6 bases). Trimming shortened V by 3 bases and J by 11 bases, and 15 bases separated the two germline ends. The CDR3 loop spans 13 amino acids. Per the germline V gene, CDR1 is MNHEY and CDR2 is SMNVEV (reference sequence). This CDR3 reads CASSFAGRTGQYF. In DNA, the CDR3 is TGTGCCAGCAGTTTCGCGGGACGCACGGGGCAGTATTTT.

The rearrangement uses TRBV18 and TRBJ1-1; no clear D. The CDR3 runs to 16 residues. With 6 bases removed from V and 3 bases from J, the gap between germline ends came to 20 bases. The germline V gene has CDR1 KGHSH and CDR2 LQKENI. The CDR3 nucleotides are TGTGCCAGCTCCCCCCGGCGGGCTGGGGAGTACACTGAAGCTTTCTTT. It specifies CASSPRRAGEYTEAFF. Complete variable domain (other parts from reference TRBV18 and TRBJ1-1): NAGVMQNPRHLVRRRGQEARLRCSPMKGHSHVYWYRQLPEEGLKFMVYLQKENIIDESGMPKERFSAEFPKEGPSILRIQQVVRGDSAAYFCASSPRRAGEYTEAFFGQGTRLTVV.

The rearrangement uses TRBV7-9 and TRBJ2-7; D gene unclear. The CDR3 is 12 residues long. Deletions cut 5 bases from V and 1 base from J, with 6 bases between. The germline gives CDR1 SEHNR, CDR2 FQNEAQ (reference sequence). CDR3 nucleotides: TGTGCCAGCAGCCCTCAGTCCTACGAGCAGTACTTC. Its protein product is CASSPQSYEQYF. Variable domain in full (rest from reference TRBV7-9 and TRBJ2-7): DTGVSQNPRHKITKRGQNVTFRCDPISEHNRLYWYRQTLGQGPEFLTYFQNEAQLEKSRLLSDRFSAERPKGSFSTLEIQRTEQGDSAMYLCASSPQSYEQYFGPGTRLTVT.